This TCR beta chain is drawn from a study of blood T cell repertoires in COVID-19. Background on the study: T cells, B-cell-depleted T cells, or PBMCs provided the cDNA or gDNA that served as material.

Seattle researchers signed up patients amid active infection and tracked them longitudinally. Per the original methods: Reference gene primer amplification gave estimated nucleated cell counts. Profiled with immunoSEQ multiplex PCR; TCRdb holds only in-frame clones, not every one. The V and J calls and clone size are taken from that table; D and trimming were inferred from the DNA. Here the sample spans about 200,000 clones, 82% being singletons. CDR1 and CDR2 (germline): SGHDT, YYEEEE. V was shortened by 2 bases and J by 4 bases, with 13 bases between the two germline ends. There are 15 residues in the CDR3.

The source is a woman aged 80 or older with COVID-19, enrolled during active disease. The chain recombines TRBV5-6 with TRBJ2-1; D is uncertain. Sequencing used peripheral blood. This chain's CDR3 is CASSLYRPGYNEQFF. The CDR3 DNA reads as TGTGCCAGCAGCTTATATAGACCGGGTTACAATGAGCAGTTCTTC.